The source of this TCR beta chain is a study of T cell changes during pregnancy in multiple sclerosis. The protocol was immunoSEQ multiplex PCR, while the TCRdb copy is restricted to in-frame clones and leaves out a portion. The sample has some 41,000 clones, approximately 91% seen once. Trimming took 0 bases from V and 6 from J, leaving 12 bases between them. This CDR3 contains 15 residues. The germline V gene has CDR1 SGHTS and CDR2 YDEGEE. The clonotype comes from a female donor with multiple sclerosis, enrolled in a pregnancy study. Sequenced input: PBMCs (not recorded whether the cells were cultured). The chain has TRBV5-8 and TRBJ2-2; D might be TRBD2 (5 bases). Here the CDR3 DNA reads TGTGCCAGCAGCTTGGACGGGCGGGTCGCCGGGGAGCTGTTTTTT. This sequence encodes CASSLDGRVAGELFF.